A single sample gave rise to the 4 T cell receptor beta chains below, sequenced in a study of blood T cell repertoires in COVID-19. Assay used: immunoSEQ multiplex PCR; TCRdb lists only in-frame clones, some missing. The sample gives roughly 310,000 clones, around 87% of which show up once; 4% is in the top ten. The specimen sequenced was peripheral blood. These receptors were collected from a woman between 45 and 60 years old with active or convalescent COVID-19.

The rearrangement joins TRBV10-3 to TRBJ1-2; no firm D call. V dropped 3 bases and J dropped 3 bases, with 11 bases sitting between them. Germline loops: CDR1 ENHRY, CDR2 SYGVKD. The CDR3 runs 14 residues. This chain's CDR3 is CAISDGEFDYGYTF. The DNA of the CDR3 is TGTGCCATCAGTGATGGAGAGTTCGACTATGGCTACACCTTC.

This chain joins TRBV24-1 and TRBJ2-1; TRBD1 matches at 7 bases. V gave up 4 bases and J gave up 7 bases; unmatched junction bases: 12. CDR1 and CDR2 (germline): KGHDR, SFDVKD. This CDR3 region has 16 residues. The CDR3: CATSERQGPSMNEQFF. The CDR3 nucleotides are TGTGCCACCAGTGAGAGACAGGGCCCCTCCATGAATGAGCAGTTCTTC.

The V gene is TRBV18, the J gene TRBJ1-1; D remains unclear. Germline CDR1 KGHSH, CDR2 LQKENI. The V and J ends lost 1 base and 2 bases respectively, with 17 bases between them. This CDR3 spans 17 amino acids. The CDR3 region is CASSPRGSSVPNTEAFF. CDR3 nucleotides: TGTGCCAGCTCACCACGCGGCAGCTCCGTGCCTAACACTGAAGCTTTCTTT. Filled out from reference TRBV18 and TRBJ1-1, the complete variable domain reads NAGVMQNPRHLVRRRGQEARLRCSPMKGHSHVYWYRQLPEEGLKFMVYLQKENIIDESGMPKERFSAEFPKEGPSILRIQQVVRGDSAAYFCASSPRGSSVPNTEAFFGQGTRLTVV.

This chain connects TRBV19 to TRBJ1-3; TRBD1 is a possible D gene (6 bases). The V and J ends lost 7 bases and 9 bases respectively, with 16 bases between them. The germline V gene has CDR1 LNHDA and CDR2 SQIVND (reference sequence). The CDR3 extends over 13 amino acids. The CDR3 loop reads CASTPDSRLTIYF. The CDR3 DNA sequence: TGTGCCAGTACCCCGGACAGTAGGCTCACCATATATTTT. The full variable domain, rest sourced from reference TRBV19 and TRBJ1-3, is DGGITQSPKYLFRKEGQNVTLSCEQNLNHDAMYWYRQDPGQGLRLIYYSQIVNDFQKGDIAEGYSVSREKKESFPLTVTSAQKNPTAFYLCASTPDSRLTIYFGEGSWLTVV.